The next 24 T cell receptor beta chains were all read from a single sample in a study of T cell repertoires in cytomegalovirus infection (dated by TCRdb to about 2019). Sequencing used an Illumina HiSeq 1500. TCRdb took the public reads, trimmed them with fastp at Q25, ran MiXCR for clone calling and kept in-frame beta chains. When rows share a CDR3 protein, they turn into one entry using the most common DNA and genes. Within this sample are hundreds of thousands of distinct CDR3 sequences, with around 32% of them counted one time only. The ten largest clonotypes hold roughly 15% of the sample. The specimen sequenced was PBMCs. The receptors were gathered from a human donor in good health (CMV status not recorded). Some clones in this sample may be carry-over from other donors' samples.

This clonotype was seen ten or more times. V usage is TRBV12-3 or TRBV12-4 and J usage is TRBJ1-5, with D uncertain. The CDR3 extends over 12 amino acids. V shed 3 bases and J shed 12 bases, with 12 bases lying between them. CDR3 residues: CASSLVGHIQHF. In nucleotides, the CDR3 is TGTGCCAGCAGTTTGGTAGGGCATATCCAGCATTTT.

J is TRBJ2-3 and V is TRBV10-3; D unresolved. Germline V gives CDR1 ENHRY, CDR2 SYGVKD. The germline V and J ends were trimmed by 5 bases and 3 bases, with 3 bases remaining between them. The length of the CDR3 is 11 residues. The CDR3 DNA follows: TGTGCCATCAGTCGAACAGATACGCAGTATTTT. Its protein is CAISRTDTQYF.

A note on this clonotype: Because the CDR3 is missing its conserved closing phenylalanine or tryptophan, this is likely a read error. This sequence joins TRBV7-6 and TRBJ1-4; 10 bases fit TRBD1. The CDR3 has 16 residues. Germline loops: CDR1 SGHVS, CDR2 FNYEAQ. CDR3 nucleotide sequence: TGTGCCAGCAGCTTAGTGGGGACAGGGGAGAGGGAAAACCTGTTTTGT. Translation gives CASSLVGTGERENLFC.

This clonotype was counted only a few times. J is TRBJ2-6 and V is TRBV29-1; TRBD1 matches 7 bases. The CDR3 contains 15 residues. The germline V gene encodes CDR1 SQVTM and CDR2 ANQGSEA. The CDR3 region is CRGAGGASGANVLTF. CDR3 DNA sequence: TGCCGAGGGGCAGGGGGTGCCTCTGGGGCCAACGTCCTGACTTTC.

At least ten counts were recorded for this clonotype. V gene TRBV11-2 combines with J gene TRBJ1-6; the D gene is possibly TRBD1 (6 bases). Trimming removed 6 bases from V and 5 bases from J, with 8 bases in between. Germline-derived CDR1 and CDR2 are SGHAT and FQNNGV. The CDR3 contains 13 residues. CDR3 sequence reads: CASRDSNNSPLHF. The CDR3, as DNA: TGTGCCAGCAGGGACAGCAATAATTCACCCCTCCACTTT.

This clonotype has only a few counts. The DNA of the CDR3 is TGTGCCAGTAGTATTGAGGACCCCGCCCATGAGCAGTTCTTC. Translation: CASSIEDPAHEQFF. V is TRBV19 and J is TRBJ2-1; D remains ambiguous. V was shortened by 3 bases and J by 8 bases, with 14 bases between the two germline ends. This CDR3 comprises 14 residues. Germline CDR1 is LNHDA and CDR2 is SQIVND (reference sequence).

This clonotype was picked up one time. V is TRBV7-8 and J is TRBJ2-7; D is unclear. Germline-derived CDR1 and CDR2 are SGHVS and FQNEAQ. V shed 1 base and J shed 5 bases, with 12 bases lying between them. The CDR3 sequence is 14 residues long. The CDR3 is CASSLEGRGNEQYF. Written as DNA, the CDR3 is TGTGCCAGCAGCTTAGAGGGCCGCGGTAACGAGCAGTACTTC. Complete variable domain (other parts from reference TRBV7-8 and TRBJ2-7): GAGVSQSPRYKVAKRGQDVALRCDPISGHVSLFWYQQALGQGPEFLTYFQNEAQLDKSGLPSDRFFAERPEGSVSTLKIQRTQQEDSAVYLCASSLEGRGNEQYFGPGTRLTVT.

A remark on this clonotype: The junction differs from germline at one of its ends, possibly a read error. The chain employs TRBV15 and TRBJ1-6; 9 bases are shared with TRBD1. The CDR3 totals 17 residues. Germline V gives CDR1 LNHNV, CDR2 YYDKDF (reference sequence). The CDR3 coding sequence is TGTCCCACCAGCAGAGATCGGGACAGGGTAATCGGGTCACCCCTCCACTTT. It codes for CPTSRDRDRVIGSPLHF.

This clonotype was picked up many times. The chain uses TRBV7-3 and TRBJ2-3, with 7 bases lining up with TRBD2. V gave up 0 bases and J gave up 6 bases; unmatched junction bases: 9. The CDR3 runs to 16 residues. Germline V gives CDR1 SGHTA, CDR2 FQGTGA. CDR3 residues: CASSLTWRGSPDTQYF. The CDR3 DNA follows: TGTGCCAGCAGCTTAACTTGGCGGGGGAGCCCCGATACGCAGTATTTT.

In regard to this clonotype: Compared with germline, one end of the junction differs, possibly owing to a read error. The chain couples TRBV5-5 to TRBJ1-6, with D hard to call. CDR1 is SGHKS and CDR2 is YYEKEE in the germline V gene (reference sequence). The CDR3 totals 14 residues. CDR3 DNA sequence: TGTGCCAGCAGCTTGGATGGATTCGATTCACCCCTCAACTTT. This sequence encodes CASSLDGFDSPLNF. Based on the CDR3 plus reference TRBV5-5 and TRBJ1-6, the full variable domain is DAGVTQSPTHLIKTRGQQVTLRCSPISGHKSVSWYQQVLGQGPQFIFQYYEKEERGRGNFPDRFSARQFPNYSSELNVNALLLGDSALYLCASSLDGFDSPLNFGNGTRLTVT.

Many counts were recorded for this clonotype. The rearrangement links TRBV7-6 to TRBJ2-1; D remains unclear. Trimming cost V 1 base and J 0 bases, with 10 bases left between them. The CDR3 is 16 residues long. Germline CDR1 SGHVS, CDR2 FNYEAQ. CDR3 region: CASSLGWDLSYNEQFF. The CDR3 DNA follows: TGTGCCAGCAGCTTAGGTTGGGATCTCTCCTACAATGAGCAGTTCTTC. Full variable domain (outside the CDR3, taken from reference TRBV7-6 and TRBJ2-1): GAGVSQSPRYKVTKRGQDVALRCDPISGHVSLYWYRQALGQGPEFLTYFNYEAQQDKSGLPNDRFSAERPEGSISTLTIQRTEQRDSAMYRCASSLGWDLSYNEQFFGPGTRLTVL.

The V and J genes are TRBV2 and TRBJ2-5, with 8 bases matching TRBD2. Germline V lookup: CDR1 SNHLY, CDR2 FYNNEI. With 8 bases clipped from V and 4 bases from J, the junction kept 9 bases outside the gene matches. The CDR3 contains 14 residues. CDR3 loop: CASLGRGVGETQYF. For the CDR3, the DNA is TGTGCCAGCCTGGGGCGGGGGGTAGGAGAGACCCAGTACTTC.

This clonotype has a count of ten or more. CDR3 nucleotide sequence: TGTGCCAGCAGTCCCTATGGTAGCGGGGGGCCAGGCTCCCTCGAGCAGTACTTC. Its protein is CASSPYGSGGPGSLEQYF. The rearrangement joins TRBV28 to TRBJ2-7; 10 positions agree with TRBD2. Looked up from germline, CDR1 is MDHEN and CDR2 is SYDVKM. The CDR3 has 18 amino acids. V lost 5 bases and J lost 6; bases outside the gene matches: 19.

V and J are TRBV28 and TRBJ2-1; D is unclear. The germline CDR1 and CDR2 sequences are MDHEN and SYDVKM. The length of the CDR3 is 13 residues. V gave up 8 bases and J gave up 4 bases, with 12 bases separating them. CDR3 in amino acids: CASRPDAYNEQFF. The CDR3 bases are TGTGCCAGCCGGCCGGACGCATACAATGAGCAGTTCTTC.

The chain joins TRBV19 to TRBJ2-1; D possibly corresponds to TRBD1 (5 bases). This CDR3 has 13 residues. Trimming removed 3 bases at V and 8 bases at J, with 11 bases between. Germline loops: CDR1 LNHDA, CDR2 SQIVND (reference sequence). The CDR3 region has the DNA TGTGCCAGTAGTATGCAGGGTAAGGATGAGCAGTTCTTC. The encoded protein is CASSMQGKDEQFF.

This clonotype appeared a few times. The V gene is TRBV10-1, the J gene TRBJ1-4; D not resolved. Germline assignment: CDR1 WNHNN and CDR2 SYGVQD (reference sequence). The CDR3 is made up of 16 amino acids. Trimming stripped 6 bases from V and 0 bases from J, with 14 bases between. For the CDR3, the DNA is TGCGCCAGCAGGGAACAGAAGGTCGCAACTAATGAAAAACTGTTTTTT. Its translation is CASREQKVATNEKLFF.

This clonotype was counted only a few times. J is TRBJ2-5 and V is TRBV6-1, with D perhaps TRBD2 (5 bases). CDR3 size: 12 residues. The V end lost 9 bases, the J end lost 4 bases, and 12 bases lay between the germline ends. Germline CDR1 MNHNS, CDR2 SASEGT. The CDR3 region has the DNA TGTGCCAGTGGTAGGGCGGGAGAGACCCAGTACTTC. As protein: CASGRAGETQYF.

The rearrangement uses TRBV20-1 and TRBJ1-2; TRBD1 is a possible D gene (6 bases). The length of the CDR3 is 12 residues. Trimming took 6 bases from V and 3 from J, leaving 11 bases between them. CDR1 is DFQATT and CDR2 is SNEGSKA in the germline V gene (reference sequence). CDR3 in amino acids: CSARQEHYGYTF. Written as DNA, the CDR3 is TGCAGTGCGAGACAGGAACACTATGGCTACACCTTC.

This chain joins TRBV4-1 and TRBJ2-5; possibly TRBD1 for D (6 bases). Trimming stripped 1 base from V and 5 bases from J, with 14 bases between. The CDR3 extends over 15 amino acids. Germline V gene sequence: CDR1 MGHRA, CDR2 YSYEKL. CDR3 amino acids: CASSQAQGYYETQYF. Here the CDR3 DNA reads TGCGCCAGCAGCCAAGCACAGGGCTATTACGAGACCCAGTACTTC.

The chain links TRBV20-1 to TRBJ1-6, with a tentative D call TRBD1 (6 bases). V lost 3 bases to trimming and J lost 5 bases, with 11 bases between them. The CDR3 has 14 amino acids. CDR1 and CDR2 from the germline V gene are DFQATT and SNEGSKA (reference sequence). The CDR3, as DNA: TGCAGTGCTAGTCCCCAGGGGCATAATTCACCCCTCCACTTT. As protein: CSASPQGHNSPLHF.

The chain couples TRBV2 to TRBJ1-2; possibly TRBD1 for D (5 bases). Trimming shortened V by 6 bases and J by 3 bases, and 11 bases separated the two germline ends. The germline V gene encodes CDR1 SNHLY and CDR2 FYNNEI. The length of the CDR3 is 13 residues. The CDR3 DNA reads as TGTGCCAGCAGGGACACCTCTGACTATGGCTACACCTTC. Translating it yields CASRDTSDYGYTF.

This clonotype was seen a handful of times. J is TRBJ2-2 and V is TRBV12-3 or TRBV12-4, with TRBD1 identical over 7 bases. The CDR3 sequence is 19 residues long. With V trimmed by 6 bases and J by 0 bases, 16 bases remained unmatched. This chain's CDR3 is CASRPGSRGPESNTGELFF. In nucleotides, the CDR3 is TGTGCCAGCAGACCCGGTTCAAGGGGGCCTGAATCGAACACCGGGGAGCTGTTTTTT.

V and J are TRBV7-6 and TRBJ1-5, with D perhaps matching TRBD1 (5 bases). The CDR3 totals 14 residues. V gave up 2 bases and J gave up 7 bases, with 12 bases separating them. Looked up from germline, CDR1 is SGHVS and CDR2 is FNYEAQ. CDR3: CASSLLQGAQPQHF. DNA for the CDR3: TGTGCCAGCAGCTTACTTCAGGGAGCCCAGCCCCAGCATTTT.

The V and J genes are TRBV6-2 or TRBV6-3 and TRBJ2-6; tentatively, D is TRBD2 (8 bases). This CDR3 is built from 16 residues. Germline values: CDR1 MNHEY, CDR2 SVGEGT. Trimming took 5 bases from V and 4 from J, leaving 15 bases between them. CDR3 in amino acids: CASSPGGGRGANVLTF. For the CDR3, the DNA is TGTGCCAGCAGTCCGGGAGGGGGCCGGGGGGCCAACGTCCTGACTTTC.